This is a list of T cell receptor beta chains from one sample in a study of shared clonotypes between healthy human individuals. Using immunoSEQ multiplex PCR, the repertoire was profiled, and TCRdb retains in-frame clones only, with some absent. The sample lists fewer than 650,000 clones, 70% to 80% occurring once. Input material: PBMCs. These receptor sequences come from a woman aged 40 to 50 in good health. Some clones in this sample may be carry-over from other donors' samples. The CDR3 runs from the conserved cysteine through the conserved F or W. Clone size is given for some rows only: seen once, a few or many times, or a class if the clone is expanded.

.,TRBV6-1,CASSASLAGAINEQFF
.,TRBV5-1,CASSWGLAGGAYNEQFF
.,TRBV4-3,CASSHRNAGELFF
once,TRBV27,CASSLRGTYQPQHF
.,TRBV7-2,CASSPRGSGTYEQYF
.,TRBV15,CATSRVNYGYTF
.,TRBV28,CASSLAGGTGGGEQFF
.,TRBV5-4,CASSLGIAGGIYEQYF
.,TRBV2,CASSQPPDRAYEQYF
.,TRBV5-8,CASKYGRFGAGELFF
.,TRBV5-8,CASTRGLGANYGYTF
.,TRBV6-5,CATSGRITDTQYF
.,TRBV7-2,CASSLVWDTEGTQYF
.,TRBV5-1,CASSPTSSTTGELFF
once,TRBV18,CASSRKGLVNAYEQYF
few,TRBV6-4,CASSPPSHEQFF
.,TRBV29-1,CSVEPGVGPDYNEQFF
.,TRBV6-1,CASSGDSHYEQYF
.,TRBV19,CASSPLGREGRETQYF
.,TRBV6-1,CASSEATTGDTEAFF
.,TRBV7-8,CASIGVAGPYNEQFF
.,TRBV4-2,CASSSSGAMGGDTQYF
.,TRBV19,CASSILLGQGRAEAFF
.,TRBV7-9,CASSLGTGVYGYTF
.,TRBV15,CATSSYRGYEQYF
.,TRBV11-1,CASSPTGVGQPQHF
.,TRBV7-9,CASSTATSNQPQHF
.,TRBV5-1,CASSSGGTGYTEAFF
.,TRBV19,CASSMMSRSSSYEQYF
.,TRBV7-3,CASSLSGELMNTEAFF
.,TRBV19,CASRLLDRGNTEAFF
.,TRBV2,CATGALAGGPGQETQYF
.,TRBV14,CASSPGGGTGELFF
.,TRBV2,CASRSGPNTGELFF
.,TRBV7-2,CASSPRQGAWTQYF
.,TRBV2,CASSEGQVTGNTIYF
.,TRBV19,CASRRTGDNEKLFF
.,TRBV19,CASSVQGNTEAFF
.,TRBV6-6,CASTENTGELFF
.,TRBV11-2,CASSLRPETQYF
.,TRBV30,CAWSVLAGGPGEQYF
.,TRBV5-6,CASSLPGGNSPLHF
.,TRBV28,CASSWDYTNLSYEQYF
.,TRBV5-1,CASRREAHQETQYF
.,TRBV10-3,CAISRDSDQPQHF
.,TRBV28,CASSFLGGYEQYF
.,TRBV9,CASSVQTGTAGNTIYF
.,TRBV2,CASSAGPGGQYF